This T cell receptor (beta chain) stems from a study of blood T cell repertoires in COVID-19. About the study: Sites across the United States, Italy and Spain contributed samples from acute and convalescent COVID-19. Nucleic acid was either cDNA or gDNA, and it came from T cells, B-cell-depleted T cells, or PBMCs.

Germline CDR1 SGHNT, CDR2 YYREEE (reference sequence). V dropped 4 bases and J dropped 10 bases, with 15 bases sitting between them. This CDR3 is 13 amino acids long. The method was immunoSEQ multiplex PCR; TCRdb's version includes in-frame clones alone and lacks a portion of them. This sample carries 240,000 or so clones, around 88% of them seen once, and the ten largest clones take around an eighth. What was sequenced was peripheral blood. This receptor was taken from an elderly man with acute or convalescent COVID-19. The chain combines TRBV5-4 with TRBJ2-1; D perhaps matches TRBD1 (6 bases). CDR3 amino acids: CASSMPRGDEQFF. CDR3 coding DNA: TGTGCCAGCAGCATGCCCAGGGGAGACGAGCAGTTCTTC.